These 25 T cell receptor beta chains were all obtained from the same sample, sequenced in a study of vaccination and CD4 T cells after COVID-19. The assay that was used to sequence DNA from cultured CD4+ T cells was the Oncomine TCR Beta short-read assay. TCRdb re-called the PCR reads with MiXCR, one entry per CDR3 protein. Of 21,000 or so distinct CDR3 sequences in the sample, 70% were seen once. No antigen is known for these receptors. Described treatment: approximately 10-day PBMC culture with coronavirus spike peptide pools or control peptides (ViraFEST assay). Sequencing used CD4+ T cells from blood, cultured in vitro. The receptors stem from a human donor who had recovered from COVID-19.

This clonotype was observed a few times. The chain recombines TRBV6-2 or TRBV6-3 with TRBJ2-3, with 7 bases lining up with TRBD1. The V gene's germline CDR1 is MNHEY and CDR2 SVGEGT. Unmatched junction bases numbered 5, after V lost 2 bases and J lost 3 bases. The CDR3 spans 15 residues. The CDR3 sequence: CASSYQGVATDTQYF. The CDR3 coding sequence is TGTGCCAGCAGTTACCAGGGGGTGGCAACAGATACGCAGTATTTT.

The chain combines TRBV20-1 with TRBJ1-2; 12 positions agree with TRBD1. Germline CDR1 DFQATT, CDR2 SNEGSKA (reference sequence). The CDR3 runs to 15 residues. Trimming at V came to 4 bases and at J to 8 bases, leaving 11 bases not matched to a gene. CDR3 bases: TGCAGTGCTAAATCCCCGGGACAGGGGGCCGGGGGCTACACCTTC. Amino acids: CSAKSPGQGAGGYTF.

For the CDR3, the DNA is TGTGCCAGCAGTCCCCAGGGAGGCCCAGATACGCAGTATTTT. This codes for CASSPQGGPDTQYF. V gene TRBV12-3 or TRBV12-4 combines with J gene TRBJ2-3; D is possibly TRBD2 (6 bases). This CDR3 comprises 14 residues. V lost 5 bases to trimming and J lost 4 bases, with 13 bases between them.

The CDR3 protein is CASSLTGGISHYGYTF. CDR3 DNA sequence: TGTGCCAGCAGCTTAACAGGGGGCATCTCTCACTATGGCTACACCTTC. J is TRBJ1-2 and V is TRBV7-2, with 9 bases identical to TRBD1. V lost 2 bases to trimming and J lost 3 bases; unmatched junction nucleotides: 7. CDR1 SGHTA and CDR2 FQGNSA come from the germline V gene. The CDR3 consists of 16 residues.

The chain links TRBV21-1 to TRBJ2-1; the table's D call of TRBD2 was not tested on the DNA. TRBV21-1 is flagged as a pseudogene. The CDR3 sequence is 15 residues long. Written as DNA, the CDR3 is TGTGCCAGCAGCAATTGTGGAGCGGGAGAGAATGAGCAGTTCTTC. This translates into CASSNCGAGENEQFF.

The chain has TRBV11-3 and TRBJ2-2; either TRBD1 or TRBD2 may supply D (6 bases each). Germline CDR1 and CDR2: SGHNT and YENEEA. Trimming left V 5 bases short and J 8 bases short, with 18 bases between. This CDR3 contains 15 residues. The CDR3 sequence: CASSRGTTVTGELFF. CDR3 nucleotide sequence: TGTGCCAGCAGCCGCGGGACAACCGTAACGGGGGAGCTGTTTTTT.

The table lists this clonotype with a count of one. This rearrangement joins TRBV24-1 to TRBJ2-1; a possible D gene is TRBD2 (5 bases). The CDR3 length is 15 residues. V lost 4 bases, J lost 5 bases, and 14 bases lay in between. Germline V gene data show CDR1 as KGHDR and CDR2 as SFDVKD. DNA of the CDR3: TGTGCCACCAGTGAGAGCTTGGGAGTTCACAATGAGCAGTTCTTC. This encodes CATSESLGVHNEQFF.

The gene calls are TRBV6-2 or TRBV6-3 and TRBJ2-5; a possible D gene is TRBD2 (5 bases). The germline gives CDR1 MNHEY, CDR2 SVGEGT. The germline V and J ends were trimmed by 0 bases and 5 bases, with 19 bases remaining between them. CDR3 length: 17 residues. The CDR3 DNA is TGTGCCAGCAGTTACTCTAGAGAGAGTGGGAGCAAGGAGACCCAGTACTTC. This sequence encodes CASSYSRESGSKETQYF.

This rearrangement joins TRBV28 to TRBJ1-5, with D tentatively TRBD1 (6 bases). Germline V gene sequence: CDR1 MDHEN, CDR2 SYDVKM. The CDR3 contains 16 residues. V shed 6 bases and J shed 3 bases, with 18 bases lying between them. The CDR3 region is CASSIQGGGINQPQHF. The CDR3 DNA is TGTGCCAGCAGCATACAGGGAGGGGGAATCAATCAGCCCCAGCATTTT.

The gene calls are TRBV7-6 and TRBJ2-3; TRBD1 agrees at 11 bases. There are 15 residues in the CDR3. V gave up 5 bases and J gave up 4 bases; unmatched junction bases: 5. The V gene's germline CDR1 is SGHVS and CDR2 FNYEAQ. CDR3 sequence reads: CASSLGQGVPDTQYF. In nucleotides, the CDR3 is TGTGCCAGCAGCCTGGGACAGGGGGTCCCAGATACGCAGTATTTT. The complete variable domain, with remaining parts taken from reference TRBV7-6 and TRBJ2-3, reads GAGVSQSPRYKVTKRGQDVALRCDPISGHVSLYWYRQALGQGPEFLTYFNYEAQQDKSGLPNDRFSAERPEGSISTLTIQRTEQRDSAMYRCASSLGQGVPDTQYFGPGTRLTVL.

J is TRBJ1-6 and V is TRBV5-4; D is unresolved. Trimming removed 4 bases from V and 7 bases from J, with 6 bases in between. Germline V CDR1 and CDR2: SGHNT, YYREEE (reference sequence). The CDR3 runs to 12 residues. The CDR3: CASSTLNSPLHF. The CDR3 DNA follows: TGTGCCAGCAGCACCCTGAATTCACCCCTCCACTTT.

CDR3 sequence (DNA): TGTGCCAGCAGCCCTTACGGGGGGACTAGCCGATTTGCCGAGCAGTACTTC. It yields the protein CASSPYGGTSRFAEQYF. V and J are TRBV7-8 and TRBJ2-7; the match to TRBD2 covers 9 bases. From germline, CDR1 is SGHVS and CDR2 FQNEAQ. V lost 5 bases and J lost 6; bases outside the gene matches: 17. The CDR3 is 17 residues long. The whole variable domain, filled in from reference TRBV7-8 and TRBJ2-7, reads GAGVSQSPRYKVAKRGQDVALRCDPISGHVSLFWYQQALGQGPEFLTYFQNEAQLDKSGLPSDRFFAERPEGSVSTLKIQRTQQEDSAVYLCASSPYGGTSRFAEQYFGPGTRLTVT.

The CDR3 sequence is CAIGTSGSLNEQFF. For the CDR3, the DNA is TGTGCCATCGGGACTAGCGGGAGTCTCAATGAGCAGTTCTTC. The chain has TRBV10-3 and TRBJ2-1; 14 nucleotides match TRBD2. Germline V gene lookup returns CDR1 ENHRY and CDR2 SYGVKD. The CDR3 length is 14 residues. Losses at the gene ends were 8 bases for V and 6 bases for J; bases not matched to a gene: 3.

This chain joins TRBV6-5 and TRBJ1-1; 7 nucleotides match TRBD1. The CDR3 runs 15 residues. Germline assignment: CDR1 MNHEY and CDR2 SVGAGI. V was pared by 2 bases and J by 2 bases, with 5 bases of the junction left unmatched. CDR3 DNA sequence: TGTGCCAGCAGTTACCGACAGGGTCAAAACACTGAAGCTTTCTTT. This translates into CASSYRQGQNTEAFF.

The genes are TRBV30 and TRBJ2-1; D gene unclear. Trimming shortened V by 1 base and J by 8 bases, and 12 bases separated the two germline ends. Germline V lookup: CDR1 GTSNPN, CDR2 SVGIG (reference sequence). The CDR3 is 13 residues long. The CDR3 reads CAWSARLSDEQFF. The DNA for the CDR3 is TGTGCCTGGAGTGCCCGCCTTTCTGATGAGCAGTTCTTC.

CDR3 residues: CSRVGPEAFF. The CDR3 DNA sequence: TGCAGTCGGGTAGGTCCTGAAGCTTTCTTT. The chain employs TRBV20-1 and TRBJ1-1; no clear D gene. The CDR3 spans 10 residues. Germline loops: CDR1 DFQATT, CDR2 SNEGSKA (reference sequence). Trimming shortened V by 8 bases and J by 6 bases, and 10 bases separated the two germline ends.

The chain recombines TRBV28 with TRBJ2-4; D ambiguous. CDR3 size: 12 residues. The V end lost 6 bases, the J end lost 6 bases, and 9 bases lay between the germline ends. CDR1 is MDHEN and CDR2 is SYDVKM in the germline V gene. CDR3 DNA sequence: TGTGCCAGCAGCAAAGTACTAAACATTCAGTACTTC. Translating it yields CASSKVLNIQYF.

V gene TRBV20-1 combines with J gene TRBJ2-3; D perhaps matches TRBD1 (6 bases). This CDR3 has 13 residues. Trimming removed 5 bases at V and 2 bases at J, with 11 bases between. The germline gives CDR1 DFQATT, CDR2 SNEGSKA (reference sequence). The CDR3 spells CSAGLGHTDTQYF. DNA of the CDR3: TGCAGTGCTGGATTGGGACACACAGATACGCAGTATTTT.

By sample fraction, this clonotype is medium-sized. This sequence joins TRBV20-1 and TRBJ1-2; the D gene is possibly TRBD1 (5 bases). Germline CDR1 and CDR2: DFQATT and SNEGSKA (reference sequence). Trimming removed 5 bases from V and 8 bases from J, with 18 bases in between. The length of the CDR3 is 13 residues. For the CDR3, the DNA is TGCAGTGCTTCCGTCAGGGTAGGGCAGGGCTACACCTTC. This encodes CSASVRVGQGYTF.

V usage is TRBV10-3 and J usage is TRBJ2-5, with D uncertain. Germline-derived CDR1 and CDR2 are ENHRY and SYGVKD. The CDR3 covers 14 residues. Trimming removed 0 bases from V and 1 base from J, with 6 bases in between. CDR3 amino acids: CAISESVSQETQYF. The CDR3 DNA sequence: TGTGCCATCAGTGAGTCTGTTAGCCAAGAGACCCAGTACTTC.

This clonotype was seen only a few times. The V and J genes are TRBV25-1 and TRBJ2-3; D not certain. The CDR3 runs to 13 residues. The V and J ends lost 2 bases and 2 bases respectively, with 5 bases between them. Germline V gene sequence: CDR1 MGHDK, CDR2 SYGVNS. The CDR3 DNA reads TGTGCCAGCAGTGAACACCCCACAGATACGCAGTATTTT. Translation: CASSEHPTDTQYF.

This clonotype was counted between two and nine times. Here the CDR3 reads CASSGVPTDTQYF. The CDR3 DNA follows: TGTGCCAGCAGTGGGGTTCCCACAGATACGCAGTATTTT. This chain connects TRBV19 to TRBJ2-3; no reliable D call. CDR1 and CDR2 from the germline V gene are LNHDA and SQIVND (reference sequence). V was clipped by 9 bases and J by 2 bases, with 12 bases between them. The CDR3 is 13 residues long.

V and J are TRBV27 and TRBJ2-1; D is unclear. V gave up 0 bases and J gave up 0 bases, with 9 bases separating them. This CDR3 has 16 amino acids. CDR1 MNHEY and CDR2 SMNVEV come from the germline V gene (reference sequence). This CDR3 is CASSLSGMSSYNEQFF. DNA of the CDR3: TGTGCCAGCAGTTTATCTGGGATGAGCTCCTACAATGAGCAGTTCTTC.

Only one count was recorded for this clonotype. The rearrangement joins TRBV20-1 to TRBJ2-2; D perhaps matches TRBD1 (6 bases). CDR3 length equals 15 residues. Germline loops: CDR1 DFQATT, CDR2 SNEGSKA (reference sequence). Trimming removed 1 base from V and 1 base from J, with 10 bases in between. The CDR3: CSARGGQRNTGELFF. As DNA, the CDR3 is TGCAGTGCTAGAGGAGGACAGAGGAACACCGGGGAGCTGTTTTTT.

The genes are TRBV6-1 and TRBJ1-2; 7 nucleotides agree with TRBD1. The germline V gene encodes CDR1 MNHNS and CDR2 SASEGT. The CDR3 totals 16 residues. Trimming at V came to 4 bases and at J to 1 base, leaving 9 bases not matched to a gene. The CDR3 DNA follows: TGTGCCAGCAGTGTCGAGCCGGGACAGAGTAACTATGGCTACACCTTC. It encodes CASSVEPGQSNYGYTF.